The 32 T cell receptor beta chains below come from one sample, sequenced in a study of STAT5B mutations in CD4+ large granular lymphocyte leukemia. Repertoires were generated with immunoSEQ multiplex PCR, while TCRdb's copy carries only in-frame clones and drops some. The table has tens of thousands of clones, 85% seen once; the top ten hold around 4.4%. The sequenced material came from CD4+ T cells from blood buffy coats. All receptors derive from a human donor in good health.

This chain connects TRBV28 to TRBJ2-5; 8 bases line up with TRBD2. CDR1 is MDHEN and CDR2 is SYDVKM in the germline V gene. The CDR3 length is 15 residues. V lost 1 base and J lost 12; bases outside the gene matches: 13. CDR3 region: CASSLSGEGISGKYF. DNA of the CDR3: TGTGCCAGCAGTTTATCGGGGGAAGGGATTAGCGGGAAGTACTTC. Using reference TRBV28 and TRBJ2-5 for the parts outside the CDR3, the full variable domain is DVKVTQSSRYLVKRTGEKVFLECVQDMDHENMFWYRQDPGLGLRLIYFSYDVKMKEKGDIPEGYSVSREKKERFSLILESASTNQTSMYLCASSLSGEGISGKYFGPGTRLLVL.

V and J are TRBV2 and TRBJ2-5, with D perhaps TRBD2 (5 bases). The CDR3 is 12 amino acids. Trimming took 6 bases from V and 5 from J, leaving 10 bases between them. From germline, CDR1 is SNHLY and CDR2 FYNNEI. CDR3: CASSRGEETQYF. The DNA for the CDR3 is TGTGCCAGCAGCCGGGGAGAGGAGACCCAGTACTTC.

The rearrangement links TRBV19 to TRBJ2-1; tentatively, D is TRBD1 or TRBD2 (5 bases each). CDR1 LNHDA and CDR2 SQIVND come from the germline V gene (reference sequence). The CDR3 runs 18 residues. Trimming removed 6 bases at V and 0 bases at J, with 21 bases between. The CDR3 is CASSPGQGRIISYNEQFF. CDR3 in DNA: TGTGCCAGTAGCCCAGGCCAGGGACGAATTATCTCCTACAATGAGCAGTTCTTC.

The genes are TRBV5-1 and TRBJ2-2; 9 nucleotides match TRBD2. Germline loops: CDR1 SGHRS, CDR2 YFSETQ. The CDR3 spans 15 residues. Germline trimming cut 4 bases from V and 2 bases from J; bases unmatched to any gene: 3. The CDR3: CASSRAGGNTGELFF. CDR3 DNA sequence: TGCGCCAGCAGCCGAGCGGGAGGTAACACCGGGGAGCTGTTTTTT.

The chain joins TRBV6-4 to TRBJ2-1; 11 nucleotides agree with TRBD2. This CDR3 has 15 amino acids. CDR1 and CDR2 (germline): MRHNA, SNTAGT. V gave up 6 bases and J gave up 9 bases; unmatched junction bases: 10. The CDR3 region is CASSATSGSSTEQFF. The CDR3 DNA follows: TGTGCCAGCAGCGCTACTAGCGGGAGTTCGACTGAGCAGTTCTTC.

The CDR3 region is CSAPQRDEQFF. DNA of the CDR3: TGCAGTGCCCCGCAGCGAGATGAGCAGTTCTTC. The gene calls are TRBV20-1 and TRBJ2-1; D is undetermined. The V and J ends lost 6 bases and 8 bases respectively, with 11 bases between them. The germline gives CDR1 DFQATT, CDR2 SNEGSKA (reference sequence). CDR3 length: 11 residues.

A single count supports this clone. CDR3 protein: CASSRRQGNNEQFF. The CDR3 DNA sequence: TGTGCCAGCAGCCGCCGACAGGGGAACAATGAGCAGTTCTTC. The V call is TRBV6-6, the J call TRBJ2-1, with TRBD1 identical over 8 bases. Per the germline V gene, CDR1 is MNHNY and CDR2 is SVGAGI (reference sequence). The CDR3 runs 14 residues. Germline trimming cut 6 bases from V and 5 bases from J; bases unmatched to any gene: 6.

J is TRBJ1-2 and V is TRBV5-1, with a weak D call TRBD1 (6 bases). The germline CDR1 and CDR2 sequences are SGHRS and YFSETQ. CDR3 length equals 14 residues. V was shortened by 5 bases and J by 0 bases, with 11 bases between the two germline ends. The CDR3 DNA follows: TGCGCCAGCAGACCGACAGGAACTAACTATGGCTACACCTTC. Translated, it gives CASRPTGTNYGYTF.

The V gene is TRBV7-6, the J gene TRBJ2-3; TRBD2 agrees at 8 bases. CDR1 is SGHVS and CDR2 is FNYEAQ in the germline V gene. CDR3 length: 17 residues. The V gene end was trimmed by 5 bases and the J gene end by 1 base; junction bases not matched to a gene: 11. The CDR3 loop is CASSKREPSYGTDTQYF. In nucleotides, the CDR3 is TGTGCCAGCAGCAAGCGGGAGCCCTCCTACGGCACAGATACGCAGTATTTT.

This chain links TRBV18 with TRBJ1-5, with 7 bases identical to TRBD1. This CDR3 has 15 amino acids. Germline V gives CDR1 KGHSH, CDR2 LQKENI. V shed 4 bases, J shed 4 bases, and the junction held 7 bases outside the gene matches. The CDR3 sequence: CASSQTGQANQPQHF. The DNA of the CDR3 is TGTGCCAGCTCACAAACTGGACAGGCAAATCAGCCCCAGCATTTT.

The chain links TRBV28 to TRBJ2-3; D may be TRBD1 or TRBD2 (5 bases each). From germline, CDR1 is MDHEN and CDR2 SYDVKM. The V gene lost 6 bases and the J gene lost 7 bases, with 14 bases spanning the gap. CDR3 length: 13 amino acids. The CDR3 DNA reads TGTGCCAGCAGCCCTGGGACCAAATATACGCAGTATTTT. Its translation: CASSPGTKYTQYF.

This clone is classed as medium-sized. J is TRBJ2-7 and V is TRBV5-1, with D maybe TRBD1 (5 bases). The CDR3 runs 14 residues. V lost 5 bases to trimming and J lost 3 bases, with 15 bases between them. Germline loops: CDR1 SGHRS, CDR2 YFSETQ. CDR3 sequence (DNA): TGCGCCAGCAGTCAAGACAGCAGCCACTACGAGCAGTACTTC. Translation gives CASSQDSSHYEQYF.

V gene TRBV5-1 combines with J gene TRBJ2-3; 7 bases map to TRBD2. The germline V gene encodes CDR1 SGHRS and CDR2 YFSETQ. The junction had 11 bases not matched to a gene; V was cut back by 0 bases and J by 1 base. CDR3 length: 18 amino acids. The CDR3 sequence: CASSLGDASGGRTDTQYF. CDR3 nucleotides: TGCGCCAGCAGCTTGGGTGATGCTTCGGGAGGACGCACAGATACGCAGTATTTT.

The genes are TRBV15 and TRBJ1-5; D is unresolved. The CDR3 covers 16 residues. With 3 bases removed from V and 1 base from J, the gap between germline ends came to 13 bases. The germline V gene has CDR1 LNHNV and CDR2 YYDKDF (reference sequence). The CDR3 DNA sequence: TGTGCCACCAGCAGTCTCGGAGCGGGAAGCAATCAGCCCCAGCATTTT. Translating it yields CATSSLGAGSNQPQHF.

The V call is TRBV19, the J call TRBJ2-7, with a weak D call TRBD1 (6 bases). CDR1 is LNHDA and CDR2 is SQIVND in the germline V gene (reference sequence). V lost 9 bases, J lost 1 base, and 19 bases lay in between. This CDR3 spans 15 amino acids. CDR3: CASQTNRDQSYEQYF. CDR3 nucleotides: TGTGCCAGCCAAACTAACAGGGATCAGTCCTACGAGCAGTACTTC.

The chain joins TRBV27 to TRBJ2-3; TRBD2 matches at 8 bases. Germline-derived CDR1 and CDR2 are MNHEY and SMNVEV (reference sequence). CDR3 length: 15 amino acids. V trimming: 4 bases; J trimming: 2 bases; junction bases outside the gene matches: 5. The CDR3: CASSSGTSFTDTQYF. For the CDR3, the DNA is TGTGCCAGCAGTTCCGGGACTAGTTTCACAGATACGCAGTATTTT.

CDR3 sequence: CASSINRDTGELFF. CDR3 sequence (DNA): TGTGCCAGCAGTATTAACAGGGACACCGGGGAGCTGTTTTTT. V gene TRBV27 combines with J gene TRBJ2-2; possible D gene TRBD1, 6 bases. There are 14 residues in the CDR3. The V end lost 5 bases, the J end lost 3 bases, and 10 bases lay between the germline ends. The germline gives CDR1 MNHEY, CDR2 SMNVEV (reference sequence).

The chain is built from TRBV18 and TRBJ2-1; 11 bases map to TRBD1. V lost 0 bases to trimming and J lost 1 base; unmatched junction nucleotides: 2. CDR3 length equals 17 residues. In germline, CDR1 is KGHSH, CDR2 LQKENI. In nucleotides, the CDR3 is TGTGCCAGCTCACCACCCGGGACAGGGGGTTCCTACAATGAGCAGTTCTTC. This sequence encodes CASSPPGTGGSYNEQFF.

This chain connects TRBV19 to TRBJ1-3; D might be TRBD1 (5 bases). V was trimmed by 3 bases and J by 4 bases, leaving 19 bases between them. The CDR3 consists of 17 residues. Germline CDR1 and CDR2: LNHDA and SQIVND (reference sequence). CDR3 nucleotides: TGTGCCAGTAGTATCGCCGGGACGGGACTTTCCGGAAACACCATATATTTT. This gives the protein CASSIAGTGLSGNTIYF.

This rearrangement joins TRBV28 to TRBJ2-2, with D unclear. CDR3 length: 13 residues. Trimming removed 6 bases at V and 7 bases at J, with 12 bases between. Germline assignment: CDR1 MDHEN and CDR2 SYDVKM. The DNA for the CDR3 is TGTGCCAGCAGGATCGTTCCAATCGGGGAGCTGTTTTTT. Amino acid sequence: CASRIVPIGELFF.

The chain couples TRBV5-1 to TRBJ2-7; 7 nucleotides match TRBD1. Germline loops: CDR1 SGHRS, CDR2 YFSETQ. Trimming removed 2 bases from V and 4 bases from J; junction bases left unmatched: 6. The length of the CDR3 is 14 residues. The CDR3 bases are TGCGCCAGCAGCTTTGTGGGGACAGAGTACGAGCAGTACTTC. It codes for CASSFVGTEYEQYF.

The gene calls are TRBV7-5 and TRBJ1-3. TRBV7-5 is listed as a pseudogene. The CDR3 extends over 17 amino acids. CDR3 sequence (DNA): TGTGTCAGAAGCTTAGTAGGGACTTCTTGCTCTGGAAACACCATATATTTT. Its protein is CVRSLVGTSCSGNTIYF.

The J gene is TRBJ2-7, the V gene TRBV10-1; D possibly matches TRBD1 or TRBD2 (5 bases each). The CDR3 spans 14 residues. Germline lookup yields CDR1 WNHNN and CDR2 SYGVQD (reference sequence). Trimming cost V 4 bases and J 0 bases, with 10 bases left between them. CDR3 loop: CASSGGAPSYEQYF. The CDR3 DNA is TGCGCCAGCAGTGGAGGGGCCCCCTCCTACGAGCAGTACTTC.

The rearrangement joins TRBV4-3 to TRBJ2-6; D unresolved. The CDR3 runs 13 residues. CDR1 is LGHNA and CDR2 is YSLEER in the germline V gene. V shed 1 base and J shed 2 bases, with 0 bases lying between them. As DNA, the CDR3 is TGCGCCAGCAGCCAAGCTGGGGCCAACGTCCTGACTTTC. The encoded protein is CASSQAGANVLTF.

V gene TRBV28 combines with J gene TRBJ2-1, with 15 positions matching TRBD2. Germline V CDR1 and CDR2: MDHEN, SYDVKM. The junction had 10 bases not matched to a gene; V was cut back by 7 bases and J by 9 bases. This CDR3 is built from 16 residues. CDR3 residues: CASIPGGTSGRREQFF. As DNA, the CDR3 is TGTGCCAGCATCCCAGGTGGGACTAGCGGGAGGCGTGAGCAGTTCTTC.

This rearrangement joins TRBV6-5 to TRBJ1-2; 10 bases agree with TRBD1. The CDR3 covers 15 residues. The J segment lost 7 bases and the V segment lost 2 bases, leaving 7 bases of the junction unmatched. The germline CDR1 and CDR2 sequences are MNHEY and SVGAGI. The CDR3 sequence: CASSYRGQGPSGYTF. In DNA, the CDR3 is TGTGCCAGCAGTTACAGGGGACAGGGGCCCTCTGGCTACACCTTC.

The V call is TRBV11-3, the J call TRBJ1-1; no definite D call. This CDR3 region has 12 residues. Germline loops: CDR1 SGHNT, CDR2 YENEEA. V lost 3 bases and J 7 bases, leaving 9 bases between the germline ends. The CDR3 is CASSLGKGEAFF. The CDR3 nucleotides are TGTGCCAGCAGCTTGGGAAAAGGTGAAGCTTTCTTT.

The chain employs TRBV6-6 and TRBJ1-1, with TRBD1 as a possible D gene (6 bases). Trimming removed 6 bases from V and 1 base from J, with 15 bases in between. The CDR3 consists of 15 residues. The germline CDR1 and CDR2 sequences are MNHNY and SVGAGI (reference sequence). The CDR3 region is CASRLGGRGNTEAFF. Written as DNA, the CDR3 is TGTGCCAGCAGACTAGGGGGAAGGGGGAACACTGAAGCTTTCTTT.

As DNA, the CDR3 is TGCGCCAGCAGTCTCCGGACTAGCCCTTACAATGAGCAGTTCTTC. Translating it yields CASSLRTSPYNEQFF. The J gene is TRBJ2-1, the V gene TRBV10-1, with 8 bases lining up with TRBD2. Per germline, CDR1 WNHNN and CDR2 SYGVQD (reference sequence). The V gene end was trimmed by 5 bases and the J gene end by 4 bases; junction bases not matched to a gene: 7. The CDR3 is made up of 15 amino acids.

This chain links TRBV7-9 with TRBJ2-7; D unclear. Trimming shortened V by 3 bases and J by 2 bases, and 11 bases separated the two germline ends. The CDR3 runs to 14 residues. In germline, CDR1 is SEHNR, CDR2 FQNEAQ (reference sequence). The CDR3 nucleotides are TGTGCCAGCAGCTTCGGCTCTCCAACCTACGAGCAGTACTTC. This sequence encodes CASSFGSPTYEQYF.

The J gene is TRBJ1-2, the V gene TRBV5-4; D is possibly TRBD1 (5 bases). The CDR3 runs to 13 residues. V was pared by 4 bases and J by 2 bases, with 9 bases between. From germline, CDR1 is SGHNT and CDR2 YYREEE (reference sequence). The CDR3 coding sequence is TGTGCCAGCAGCCCCGACAGCAACTATGGCTACACCTTC. Translating gives CASSPDSNYGYTF.

This CDR3 is CASSLNRGTGELFF. The CDR3 DNA reads TGTGCCAGCAGCTTAAACAGGGGTACCGGGGAGCTGTTTTTT. The chain uses TRBV7-8 and TRBJ2-2; TRBD1 agrees at 7 bases. The J segment lost 5 bases and the V segment lost 2 bases, leaving 2 bases of the junction unmatched. The CDR3 is made up of 14 amino acids. Germline CDR1 reads SGHVS; CDR2 reads FQNEAQ.